These T cell receptor beta chains were read from a single sample in a study of post-analysis software for immune sequencing data. TCRdb ran MiXCR on the PCR reads and lists one entry per CDR3 protein. The sample lists 750,000 to 950,000 distinct CDR3 sequences; approximately 57% were seen once. The sequencing input was blood. The source of these receptors is a girl aged 10 to 17 with multiple sclerosis. The CDR3 runs from the conserved cysteine through the conserved F or W.

V gene	J gene	CDR3 protein
TRBV12-3/TRBV12-4	TRBJ2-7	CASSSAQPYEQYF
TRBV5-1	TRBJ2-3	CASSFGGTTDTQYF
TRBV7-3	TRBJ2-3	CASSISGEAKLTQYF
TRBV7-2	TRBJ1-2	CARGLNNPHTF
TRBV10-3	TRBJ2-7	CAISEGLDHEQYF
TRBV24-1	NA	CATTPIRGGTAGETQYF
TRBV20-1	TRBJ2-2	CSAREISNGELFF
TRBV6-1	TRBJ2-1	CASSGHSGLVGYNEQFF
TRBV5-4	TRBJ2-3	CASSLAGGMRGGKDTQYF
TRBV29-1	TRBJ2-7	CSVEVPSYEQYF
TRBV29-1	TRBJ1-2	CSVDALDRGYGYTF
TRBV4-1	TRBJ2-5	CASSLRTGDLQETQYF
TRBV7-9	TRBJ2-5	CASSLAGREGQETQYF
TRBV2	TRBJ2-6	CASKTGPSSGANVLTF
TRBV20-1	NA	CSARTGGNEQYF